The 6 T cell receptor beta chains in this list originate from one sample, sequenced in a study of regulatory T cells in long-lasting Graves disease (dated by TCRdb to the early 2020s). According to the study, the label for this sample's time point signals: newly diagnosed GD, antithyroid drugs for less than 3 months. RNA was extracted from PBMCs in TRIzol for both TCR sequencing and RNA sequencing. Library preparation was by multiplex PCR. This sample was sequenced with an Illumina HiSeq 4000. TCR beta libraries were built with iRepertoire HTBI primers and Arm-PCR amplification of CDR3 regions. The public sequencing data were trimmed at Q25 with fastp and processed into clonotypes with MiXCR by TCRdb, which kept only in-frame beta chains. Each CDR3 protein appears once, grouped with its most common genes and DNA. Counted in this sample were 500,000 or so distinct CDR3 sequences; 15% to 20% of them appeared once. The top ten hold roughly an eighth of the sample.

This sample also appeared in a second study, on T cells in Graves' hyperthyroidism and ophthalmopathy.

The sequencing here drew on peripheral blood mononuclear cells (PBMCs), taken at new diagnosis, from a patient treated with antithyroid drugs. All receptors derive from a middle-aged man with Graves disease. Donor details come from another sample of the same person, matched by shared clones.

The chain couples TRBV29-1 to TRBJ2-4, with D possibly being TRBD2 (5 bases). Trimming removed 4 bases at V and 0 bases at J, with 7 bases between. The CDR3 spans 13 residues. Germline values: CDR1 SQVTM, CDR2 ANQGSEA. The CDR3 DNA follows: TGCAGCGTTGGTGGACTAGCCAAAAACATTCAGTACTTC. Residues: CSVGGLAKNIQYF.

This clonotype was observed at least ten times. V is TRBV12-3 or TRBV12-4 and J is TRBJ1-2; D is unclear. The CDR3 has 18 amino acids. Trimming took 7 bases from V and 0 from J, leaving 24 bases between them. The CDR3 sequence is CASIIELGEGSTNYGYTF. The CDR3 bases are TGTGCCAGCATCATCGAACTAGGTGAGGGAAGTACTAACTATGGCTACACCTTC.

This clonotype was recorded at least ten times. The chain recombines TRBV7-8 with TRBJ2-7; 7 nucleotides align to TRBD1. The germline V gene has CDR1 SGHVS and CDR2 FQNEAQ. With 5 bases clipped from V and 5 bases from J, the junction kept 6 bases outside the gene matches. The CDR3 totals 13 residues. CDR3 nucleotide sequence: TGTGCCAGCAGCCCCCACAGGGGCAACGAGCAGTACTTC. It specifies CASSPHRGNEQYF.

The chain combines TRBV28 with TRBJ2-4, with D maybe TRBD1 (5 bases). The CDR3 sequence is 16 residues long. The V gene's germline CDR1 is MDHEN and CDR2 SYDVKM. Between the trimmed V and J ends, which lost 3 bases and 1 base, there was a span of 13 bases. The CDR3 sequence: CASSFVGAVAKNIQYF. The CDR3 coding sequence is TGTGCCAGCAGTTTTGTTGGGGCGGTGGCCAAAAACATTCAGTACTTC. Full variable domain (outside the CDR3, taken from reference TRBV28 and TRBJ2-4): DVKVTQSSRYLVKRTGEKVFLECVQDMDHENMFWYRQDPGLGLRLIYFSYDVKMKEKGDIPEGYSVSREKKERFSLILESASTNQTSMYLCASSFVGAVAKNIQYFGAGTRLSVL.

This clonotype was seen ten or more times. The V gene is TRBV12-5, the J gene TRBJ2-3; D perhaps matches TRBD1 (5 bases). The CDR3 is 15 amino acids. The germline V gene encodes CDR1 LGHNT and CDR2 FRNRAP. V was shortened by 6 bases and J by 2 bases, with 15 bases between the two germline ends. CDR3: CASGNSGHPTDTQYF. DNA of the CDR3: TGTGCTAGTGGAAACTCAGGGCATCCCACAGATACGCAGTATTTT. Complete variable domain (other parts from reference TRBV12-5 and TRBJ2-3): DARVTQTPRHKVTEMGQEVTMRCQPILGHNTVFWYRQTMMQGLELLAYFRNRAPLDDSGMPKDRFSAEMPDATLATLKIQPSEPRDSAVYFCASGNSGHPTDTQYFGPGTRLTVL.

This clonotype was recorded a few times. The CDR3 here is CASSFPDNEQYF. The CDR3 DNA follows: TGTGCCAGCAGCTTCCCGGATAACGAGCAGTACTTC. This chain links TRBV7-9 with TRBJ2-7; the D is unclear. Germline loops: CDR1 SEHNR, CDR2 FQNEAQ (reference sequence). Trimming removed 3 bases from V and 5 bases from J, with 8 bases in between. CDR3 length: 12 amino acids. Together with reference TRBV7-9 and TRBJ2-7, the CDR3 gives the full variable domain: DTGVSQNPRHKITKRGQNVTFRCDPISEHNRLYWYRQTLGQGPEFLTYFQNEAQLEKSRLLSDRFSAERPKGSFSTLEIQRTEQGDSAMYLCASSFPDNEQYFGPGTRLTVT.